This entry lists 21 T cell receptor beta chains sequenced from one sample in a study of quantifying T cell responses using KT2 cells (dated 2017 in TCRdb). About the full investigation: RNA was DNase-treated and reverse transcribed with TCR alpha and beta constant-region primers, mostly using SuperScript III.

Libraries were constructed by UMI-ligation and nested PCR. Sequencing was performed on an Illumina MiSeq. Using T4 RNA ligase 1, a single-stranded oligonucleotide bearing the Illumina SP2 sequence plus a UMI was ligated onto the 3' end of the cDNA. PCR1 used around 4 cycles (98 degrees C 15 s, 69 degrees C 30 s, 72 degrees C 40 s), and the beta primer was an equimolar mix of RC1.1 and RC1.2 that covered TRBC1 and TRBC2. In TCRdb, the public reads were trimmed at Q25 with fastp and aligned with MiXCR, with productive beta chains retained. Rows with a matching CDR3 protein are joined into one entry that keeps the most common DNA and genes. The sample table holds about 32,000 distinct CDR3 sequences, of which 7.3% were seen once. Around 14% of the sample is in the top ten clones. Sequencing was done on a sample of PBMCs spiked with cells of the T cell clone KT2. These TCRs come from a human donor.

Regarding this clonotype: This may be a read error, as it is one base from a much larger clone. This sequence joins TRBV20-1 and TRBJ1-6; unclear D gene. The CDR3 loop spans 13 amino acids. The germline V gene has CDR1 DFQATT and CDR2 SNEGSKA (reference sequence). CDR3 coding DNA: TGCAGAGCTAGGACCGTGGGTAATTCACCCCTCCACTTT. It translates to CRARTVGNSPLHF.

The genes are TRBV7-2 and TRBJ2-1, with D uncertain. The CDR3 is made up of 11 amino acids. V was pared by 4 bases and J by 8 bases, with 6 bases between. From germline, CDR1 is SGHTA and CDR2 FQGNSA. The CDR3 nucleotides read TGTGCCAGCAGCTGGGGTTATGAGCAGTTCTTC. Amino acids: CASSWGYEQFF.

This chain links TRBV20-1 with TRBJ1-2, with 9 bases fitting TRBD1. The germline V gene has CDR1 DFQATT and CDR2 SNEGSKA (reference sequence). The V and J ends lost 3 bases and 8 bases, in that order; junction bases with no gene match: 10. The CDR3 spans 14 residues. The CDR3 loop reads CSARPGQGLYGYTF. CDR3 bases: TGCAGTGCTAGGCCGGGACAGGGTTTGTACGGCTACACCTTC.

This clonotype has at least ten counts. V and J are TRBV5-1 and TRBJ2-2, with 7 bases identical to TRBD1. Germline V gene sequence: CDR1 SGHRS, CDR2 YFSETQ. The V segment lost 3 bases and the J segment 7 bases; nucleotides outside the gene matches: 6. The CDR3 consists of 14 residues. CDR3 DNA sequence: TGCGCCAGCAGCTCGACAGGGTTTGGCGGGGAGCTGTTTTTT. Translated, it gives CASSSTGFGGELFF. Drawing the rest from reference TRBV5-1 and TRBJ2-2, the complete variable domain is KAGVTQTPRYLIKTRGQQVTLSCSPISGHRSVSWYQQTPGQGLQFLFEYFSETQRNKGNFPGRFSGRQFSNSRSEMNVSTLELGDSALYLCASSSTGFGGELFFGEGSRLTVL.

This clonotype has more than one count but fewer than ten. The chain's CDR3 is CASSWGQEQETQYF. The DNA of the CDR3 is TGCGCCAGCAGCTGGGGACAGGAGCAAGAGACCCAGTACTTC. The rearrangement uses TRBV5-1 and TRBJ2-5; TRBD1 aligns across 8 bases. The CDR3 sequence is 14 residues long. The germline V gene encodes CDR1 SGHRS and CDR2 YFSETQ. Trimming cost V 3 bases and J 2 bases; bases outside gene matches: 3.

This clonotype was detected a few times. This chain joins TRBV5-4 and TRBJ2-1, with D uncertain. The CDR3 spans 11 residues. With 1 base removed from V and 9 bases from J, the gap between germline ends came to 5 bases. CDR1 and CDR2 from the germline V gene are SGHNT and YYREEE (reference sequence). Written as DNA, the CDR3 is TGTGCCAGCAGCTTGATAGGTGAGCAGTTCTTC. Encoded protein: CASSLIGEQFF.

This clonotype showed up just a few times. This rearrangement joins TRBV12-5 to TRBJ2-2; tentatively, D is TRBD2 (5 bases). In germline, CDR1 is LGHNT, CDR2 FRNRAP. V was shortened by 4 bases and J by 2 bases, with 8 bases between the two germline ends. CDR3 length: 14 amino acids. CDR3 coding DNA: TGTGCTAGTGGTTCGGGGAGCAACACCGGGGAGCTGTTTTTT. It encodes CASGSGSNTGELFF.

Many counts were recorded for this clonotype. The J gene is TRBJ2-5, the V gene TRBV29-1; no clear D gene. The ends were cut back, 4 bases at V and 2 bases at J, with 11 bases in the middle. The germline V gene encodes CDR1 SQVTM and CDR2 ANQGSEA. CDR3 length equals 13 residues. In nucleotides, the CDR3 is TGCAGCGTTGGCGACGGCAGACAAGAGACCCAGTACTTC. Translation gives CSVGDGRQETQYF.

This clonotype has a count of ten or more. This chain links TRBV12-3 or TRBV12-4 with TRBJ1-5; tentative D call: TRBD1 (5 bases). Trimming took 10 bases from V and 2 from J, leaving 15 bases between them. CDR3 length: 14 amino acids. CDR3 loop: CAIGWGFGNQPQHF. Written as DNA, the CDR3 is TGTGCCATTGGTTGGGGGTTTGGCAATCAGCCCCAGCATTTT.

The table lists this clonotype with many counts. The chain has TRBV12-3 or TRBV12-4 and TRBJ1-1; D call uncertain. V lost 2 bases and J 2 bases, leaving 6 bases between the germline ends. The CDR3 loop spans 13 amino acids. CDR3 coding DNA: TGTGCCAGCAGTTTACAGGTTAACACTGAAGCTTTCTTT. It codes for CASSLQVNTEAFF.

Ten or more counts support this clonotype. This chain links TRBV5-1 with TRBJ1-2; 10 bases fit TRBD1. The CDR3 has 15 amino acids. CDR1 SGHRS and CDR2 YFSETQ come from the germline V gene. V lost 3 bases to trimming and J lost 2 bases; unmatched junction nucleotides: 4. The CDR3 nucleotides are TGCGCCAGCAGCTCGGGGGACAGGGGAAACTATGGCTACACCTTC. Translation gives CASSSGDRGNYGYTF.

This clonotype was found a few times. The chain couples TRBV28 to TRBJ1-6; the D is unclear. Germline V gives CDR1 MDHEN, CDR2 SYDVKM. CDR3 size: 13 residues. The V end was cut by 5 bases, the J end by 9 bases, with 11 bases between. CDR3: CASSRVTVSPLHF. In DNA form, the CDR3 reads TGTGCCAGCAGTAGAGTAACAGTTTCACCCCTCCACTTT.

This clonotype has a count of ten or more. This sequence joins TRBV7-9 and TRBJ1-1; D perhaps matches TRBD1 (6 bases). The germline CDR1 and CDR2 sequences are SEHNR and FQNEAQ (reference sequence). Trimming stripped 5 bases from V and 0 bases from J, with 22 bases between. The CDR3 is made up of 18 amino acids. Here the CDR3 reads CASSIYPDRAQMNTEAFF. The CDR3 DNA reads TGTGCCAGCAGCATATATCCGGACAGAGCGCAAATGAACACTGAAGCTTTCTTT.

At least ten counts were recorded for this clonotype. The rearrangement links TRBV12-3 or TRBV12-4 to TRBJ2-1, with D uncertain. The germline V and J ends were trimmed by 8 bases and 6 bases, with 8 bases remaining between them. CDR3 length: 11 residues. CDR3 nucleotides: TGTGCCAGCCGGATTGGCAATGAGCAGTTCTTC. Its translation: CASRIGNEQFF.

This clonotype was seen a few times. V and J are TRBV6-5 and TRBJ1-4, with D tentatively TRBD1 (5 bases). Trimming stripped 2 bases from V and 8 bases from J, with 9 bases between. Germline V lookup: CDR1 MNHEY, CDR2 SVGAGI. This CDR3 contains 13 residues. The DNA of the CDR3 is TGTGCCAGCAGTTACGATAGGGGCGAAAAACTGTTTTTT. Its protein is CASSYDRGEKLFF.

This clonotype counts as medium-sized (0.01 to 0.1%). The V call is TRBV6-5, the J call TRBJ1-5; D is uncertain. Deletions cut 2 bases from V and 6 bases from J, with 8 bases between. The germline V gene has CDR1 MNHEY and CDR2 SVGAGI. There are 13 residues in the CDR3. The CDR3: CASSYREGQPQHF. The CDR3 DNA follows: TGTGCCAGCAGTTACAGGGAGGGTCAGCCCCAGCATTTT.

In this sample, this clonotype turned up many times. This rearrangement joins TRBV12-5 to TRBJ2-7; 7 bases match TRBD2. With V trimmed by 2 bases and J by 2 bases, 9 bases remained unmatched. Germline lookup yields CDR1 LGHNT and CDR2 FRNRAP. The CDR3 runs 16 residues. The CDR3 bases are TGTGCTAGTGGTTTGCCACGGGCGGGAGCGCCCTACGAGCAGTACTTC. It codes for CASGLPRAGAPYEQYF.

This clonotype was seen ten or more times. The CDR3 sequence: CSVGGHRSGETQYF. The CDR3, as DNA: TGCAGCGTAGGTGGACACCGAAGTGGAGAGACCCAGTACTTC. The rearrangement joins TRBV29-1 to TRBJ2-5, with D perhaps TRBD1 (5 bases). V was cut by 6 bases and J by 4 bases, with 18 bases left in between. CDR1 is SQVTM and CDR2 is ANQGSEA in the germline V gene. The length of the CDR3 is 14 residues.

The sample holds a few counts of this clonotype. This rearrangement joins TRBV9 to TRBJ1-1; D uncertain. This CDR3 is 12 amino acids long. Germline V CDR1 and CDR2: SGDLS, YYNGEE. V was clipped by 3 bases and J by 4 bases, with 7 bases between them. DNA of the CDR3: TGTGCCAGCAGCGCTTTGGGCACTGAAGCTTTCTTT. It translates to CASSALGTEAFF. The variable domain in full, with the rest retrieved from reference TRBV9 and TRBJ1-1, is DSGVTQTPKHLITATGQRVTLRCSPRSGDLSVYWYQQSLDQGLQFLIQYYNGEERAKGNILERFSAQQFPDLHSELNLSSLELGDSALYFCASSALGTEAFFGQGTRLTVV.

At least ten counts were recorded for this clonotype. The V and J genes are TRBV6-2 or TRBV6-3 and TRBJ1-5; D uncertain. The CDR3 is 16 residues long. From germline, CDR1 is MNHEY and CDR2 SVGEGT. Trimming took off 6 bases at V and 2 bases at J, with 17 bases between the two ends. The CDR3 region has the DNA TGTGCCAGCAGGGTGGACCCATTTAGGGGCAATCAGCCCCAGCATTTT. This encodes CASRVDPFRGNQPQHF.

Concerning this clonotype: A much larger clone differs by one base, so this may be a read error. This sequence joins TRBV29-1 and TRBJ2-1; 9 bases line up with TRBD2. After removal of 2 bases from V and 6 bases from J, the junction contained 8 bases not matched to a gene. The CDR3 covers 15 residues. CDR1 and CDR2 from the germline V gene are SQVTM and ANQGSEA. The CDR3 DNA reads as TGCAGCGTTGAATTGGAGCGGGGGGTATTCAATGAGCAGTTCTTC. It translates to CSVELERGVFNEQFF.